What follows are 9 T cell receptor beta chains derived from one specimen sequenced in a study of T-cell memory formation after mild COVID-19. From the 5' RACE reads, TCRdb called clonotypes with MiXCR, one entry per CDR3 protein. The sample lists 250,000 to 350,000 distinct CDR3 sequences; under 20% were seen once. Specimen: PBMCs or a T cell subset sorted from them (not recorded which). The receptors derive from a man between 18 and 29 years old who had mild COVID-19 (a few samples of this study predate the infection). Cell type and time point are not known.

V gene TRBV7-8 combines with J gene TRBJ2-6, with D perhaps TRBD1 (6 bases). This CDR3 spans 16 amino acids. Germline V gene lookup returns CDR1 SGHVS and CDR2 FQNEAQ. V was clipped by 5 bases and J by 0 bases, with 11 bases between them. The CDR3 loop reads CASSVQGNSGANVLTF. The CDR3 DNA is TGTGCCAGCAGCGTTCAGGGGAACTCTGGGGCCAACGTCCTGACTTTC. Full variable domain (missing parts from reference TRBV7-8 and TRBJ2-6): GAGVSQSPRYKVAKRGQDVALRCDPISGHVSLFWYQQALGQGPEFLTYFQNEAQLDKSGLPSDRFFAERPEGSVSTLKIQRTQQEDSAVYLCASSVQGNSGANVLTFGAGSRLTVL.

This clonotype was observed a handful of times. The genes are TRBV7-9 and TRBJ1-3; 7 bases agree with TRBD1. This CDR3 is built from 14 residues. J gave up 2 bases and V 3 bases, and 1 base lay outside the gene matches. CDR1 and CDR2 (germline): SEHNR, FQNEAQ (reference sequence). CDR3 amino acids: CASSFTGAGNTIYF. As DNA, the CDR3 is TGTGCCAGCAGCTTTACAGGGGCTGGAAACACCATATATTTT.

The genes are TRBV6-5 and TRBJ1-1; weak D call: TRBD1 (5 bases). The germline V gene encodes CDR1 MNHEY and CDR2 SVGAGI. The CDR3 extends over 14 amino acids. V lost 3 bases and J 5 bases, leaving 13 bases between the germline ends. CDR3: CASSYNQGGTEAFF. CDR3 in DNA: TGTGCCAGCAGTTATAACCAGGGAGGTACTGAAGCTTTCTTT.

The rearrangement uses TRBV4-3 and TRBJ2-7, with 7 nucleotides matching TRBD1. The V segment lost 1 base and the J segment 2 bases; nucleotides outside the gene matches: 11. CDR3 length equals 17 residues. Germline CDR1 LGHNA, CDR2 YSLEER. The CDR3 reads CASSQGTGTEGAYEQYF. CDR3 nucleotide sequence: TGCGCCAGCAGCCAAGGGACCGGGACAGAAGGTGCCTACGAGCAGTACTTC.

In its sample, this clonotype was seen a few times. The chain links TRBV6-5 to TRBJ2-7, with 7 bases that match TRBD2. The junction had 10 bases not matched to a gene; V was cut back by 6 bases and J by 2 bases. The CDR3 is 15 amino acids. Germline CDR1 reads MNHEY; CDR2 reads SVGAGI. The CDR3: CASSRSTGGPYEQYF. DNA of the CDR3: TGTGCCAGCAGCCGCTCCACGGGGGGTCCCTACGAGCAGTACTTC.

This chain joins TRBV5-1 and TRBJ2-2; 12 bases fit TRBD2. V lost 0 bases and J lost 3; bases outside the gene matches: 3. Germline V CDR1 and CDR2: SGHRS, YFSETQ. The CDR3 length is 17 residues. The CDR3 DNA reads TGCGCCAGCAGCTTGGCTAGCGGGGGGGCCGACACCGGGGAGCTGTTTTTT. Protein product: CASSLASGGADTGELFF.

This clonotype was counted ten times or more. The V and J genes are TRBV7-8 and TRBJ1-1; a weak D match, TRBD1 (6 bases). This CDR3 spans 15 amino acids. The V end was cut by 1 base, the J end by 4 bases, with 13 bases between. CDR1 is SGHVS, CDR2 FQNEAQ, per germline. The CDR3 sequence is CASSLVPRGGTEAFF. The CDR3 DNA follows: TGTGCCAGCAGCTTAGTTCCCAGGGGAGGCACTGAAGCTTTCTTT. The entire variable domain, with the rest obtained from reference TRBV7-8 and TRBJ1-1, is as follows: GAGVSQSPRYKVAKRGQDVALRCDPISGHVSLFWYQQALGQGPEFLTYFQNEAQLDKSGLPSDRFFAERPEGSVSTLKIQRTQQEDSAVYLCASSLVPRGGTEAFFGQGTRLTVV.

V gene TRBV6-6 combines with J gene TRBJ2-2; 8 bases fit TRBD2. The CDR3 has 17 amino acids. Germline V gives CDR1 MNHNY, CDR2 SVGAGI (reference sequence). Trimming took 6 bases from V and 1 from J; bases not matched to a gene: 10. This chain's CDR3 is CASRDPGTRGNTGELFF. In nucleotides, the CDR3 is TGTGCCAGCAGAGATCCCGGGACTAGGGGGAACACCGGGGAGCTGTTTTTT.

Only a few counts were recorded for this clonotype. The V call is TRBV6-5, the J call TRBJ1-2, with D unclear. This CDR3 comprises 13 residues. V lost 4 bases, J lost 5 bases, and 11 bases lay in between. Per germline, CDR1 MNHEY and CDR2 SVGAGI. The CDR3 sequence: CASSLYGKYGYTF. The DNA of the CDR3 is TGTGCCAGCAGTTTATATGGGAAGTATGGCTACACCTTC.